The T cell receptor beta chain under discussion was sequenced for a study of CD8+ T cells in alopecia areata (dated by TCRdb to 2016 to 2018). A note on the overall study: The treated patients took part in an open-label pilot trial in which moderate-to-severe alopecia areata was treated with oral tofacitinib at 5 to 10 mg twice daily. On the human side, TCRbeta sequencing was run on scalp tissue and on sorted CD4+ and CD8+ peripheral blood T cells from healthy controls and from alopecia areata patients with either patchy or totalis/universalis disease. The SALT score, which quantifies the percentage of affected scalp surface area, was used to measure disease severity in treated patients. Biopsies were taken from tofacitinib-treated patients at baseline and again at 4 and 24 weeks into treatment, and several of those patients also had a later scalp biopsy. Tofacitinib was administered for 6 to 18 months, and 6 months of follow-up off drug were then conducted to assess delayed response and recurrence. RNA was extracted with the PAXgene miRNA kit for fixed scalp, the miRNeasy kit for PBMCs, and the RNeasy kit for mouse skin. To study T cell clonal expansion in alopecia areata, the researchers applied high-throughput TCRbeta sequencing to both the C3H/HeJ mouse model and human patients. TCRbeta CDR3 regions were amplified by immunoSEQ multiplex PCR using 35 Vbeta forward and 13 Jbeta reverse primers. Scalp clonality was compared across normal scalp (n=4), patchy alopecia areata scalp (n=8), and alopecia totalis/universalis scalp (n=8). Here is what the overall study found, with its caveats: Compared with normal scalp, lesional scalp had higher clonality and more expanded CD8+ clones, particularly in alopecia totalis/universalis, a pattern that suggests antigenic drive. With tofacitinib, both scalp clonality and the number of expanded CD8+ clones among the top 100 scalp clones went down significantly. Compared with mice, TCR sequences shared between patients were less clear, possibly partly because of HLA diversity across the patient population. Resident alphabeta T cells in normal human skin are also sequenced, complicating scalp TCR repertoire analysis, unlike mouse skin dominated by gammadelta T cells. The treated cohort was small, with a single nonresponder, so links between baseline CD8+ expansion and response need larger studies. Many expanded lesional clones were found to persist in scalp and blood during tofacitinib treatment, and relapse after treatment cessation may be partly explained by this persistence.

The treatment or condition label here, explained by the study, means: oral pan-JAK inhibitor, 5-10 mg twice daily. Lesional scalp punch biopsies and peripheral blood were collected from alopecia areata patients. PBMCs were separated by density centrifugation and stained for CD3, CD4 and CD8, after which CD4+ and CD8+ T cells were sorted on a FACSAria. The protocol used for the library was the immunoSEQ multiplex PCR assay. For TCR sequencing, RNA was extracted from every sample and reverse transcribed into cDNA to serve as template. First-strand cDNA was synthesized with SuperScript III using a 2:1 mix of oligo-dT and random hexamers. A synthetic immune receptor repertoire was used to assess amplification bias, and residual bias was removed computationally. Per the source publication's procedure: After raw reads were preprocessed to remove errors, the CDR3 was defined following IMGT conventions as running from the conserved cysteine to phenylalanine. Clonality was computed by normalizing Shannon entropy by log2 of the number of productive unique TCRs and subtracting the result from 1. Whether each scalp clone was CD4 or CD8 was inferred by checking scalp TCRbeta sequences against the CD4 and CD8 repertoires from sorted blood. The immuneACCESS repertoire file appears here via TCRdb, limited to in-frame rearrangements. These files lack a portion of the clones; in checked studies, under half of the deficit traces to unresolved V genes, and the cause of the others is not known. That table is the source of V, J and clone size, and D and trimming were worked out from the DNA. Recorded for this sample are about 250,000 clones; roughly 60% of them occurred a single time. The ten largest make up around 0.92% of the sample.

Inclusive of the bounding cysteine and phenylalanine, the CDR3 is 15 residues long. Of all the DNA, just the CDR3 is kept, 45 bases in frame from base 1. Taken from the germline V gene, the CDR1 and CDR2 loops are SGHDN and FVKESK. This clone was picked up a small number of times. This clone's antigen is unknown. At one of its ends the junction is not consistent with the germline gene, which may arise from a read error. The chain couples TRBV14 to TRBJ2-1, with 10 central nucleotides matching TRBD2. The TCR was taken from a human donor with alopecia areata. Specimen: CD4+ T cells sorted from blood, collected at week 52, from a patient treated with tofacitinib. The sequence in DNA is TGTGCCAGCAACCAAGCGGGGGGGCAGTTCGATGAGCAGTTCTTC. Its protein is CASNQAGGQFDEQFF. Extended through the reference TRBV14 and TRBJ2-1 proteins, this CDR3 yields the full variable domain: EAGVTQFPSHSVIEKGQTVTLRCDPISGHDNLYWYRRVMGKEIKFLLHFVKESKQDESGMPNNRFLAERTGGTYSTLKVQPAELEDSGVYFCASNQAGGQFDEQFFGPGTRLTVL.